This TCR beta chain came from a study of radiotherapy plus CTLA-4 blockade in lung cancer. On the study more broadly: Disease control reached roughly 33%, with objective responses in around 20%.

Points from the study as a whole: TCR clones originating in tumors grew in number in blood after radiotherapy plus ipilimumab. Best predicting response, reportedly, were early blood T cell clone dynamics, with interferon-beta.

Assay: immunoSEQ multiplex PCR; the TCRdb copy retains only in-frame clones and omits some. The sample holds roughly 59,000 clones, approximately 70% seen once. CDR3 size: 15 residues. V lost 3 bases and J 5 bases, leaving 14 bases between the germline ends. CDR1 and CDR2 (germline): LGHNA, YNFKEQ. Note on this clone: Antigen: not known.

Sample: peripheral blood, taken from a patient treated with radiotherapy plus ipilimumab. The source is a human donor with non-small cell lung cancer whose response to radiotherapy plus ipilimumab could not be evaluated. The rearrangement joins TRBV4-2 to TRBJ1-5; possibly TRBD1 for D (6 bases). The CDR3 nucleotides read TGTGCCAGCAGCCAGGGGTCTAAGGGGGATCAGCCCCAGCATTTT. It is translated as CASSQGSKGDQPQHF.